This TCR beta chain is from a study of regulatory T cells in long-lasting Graves disease. About the study: Less than 3 months of antithyroid drugs had been taken by newly diagnosed Graves' patients.

Germline-derived CDR1 and CDR2 are MNHGY and SVAAGI. V shed 4 bases and J shed 0 bases, with 10 bases lying between them. This CDR3 has 15 amino acids. CDR3-region Arm-PCR and iRepertoire HTBI primers produced the TCR beta libraries. TCRdb re-derived calls from the multiplex PCR reads in MiXCR, one entry per CDR3 protein. The table includes 400,000 to 550,000 distinct CDR3 sequences, more than 12% detected once. The sample's time point: newly diagnosed GD, antithyroid drugs for less than 3 months. Preparation of the TCR library used RNA extracted from PBMCs. In this cohort, patients came from an endocrinology department located in Xi'an, China. This clonotype showed up many times. The same specimen was also included in a second study, on T cells in Graves' hyperthyroidism and ophthalmopathy. This second report adds: Thyroid ultrasound, orbital computed tomography, clinical symptoms, and serum thyroxine and TRAb underpinned diagnoses. Stable hyperthyroidism was separated from ophthalmopathy by a model based on 13 V-J features.

This clonotype originated in a woman aged 25-40 years with Graves disease. The sample in question was peripheral blood mononuclear cells (PBMCs), obtained at new diagnosis, from a patient treated with antithyroid drugs. The chain joins TRBV6-9 to TRBJ1-3; D may be TRBD1 (6 bases). CDR3 residues: CASSSGQNSGNTIYF. DNA for the CDR3: TGTGCCAGCAGTTCCGGACAGAACTCTGGAAACACCATATATTTT.